Following are 27 T cell receptor beta chains from one sample sequenced in a study of Graves' ophthalmopathy and Graves' hyperthyroidism. The TCR beta CDR3 regions underwent amplification from RNA transcripts. In the first round, RT-PCR was carried out with HTBI primers, and a multiplex PCR formed the second round. TCRdb re-called the multiplex PCR reads through MiXCR, storing one row per CDR3 protein. The sample has 170,000 or so distinct CDR3 sequences, approximately 40% seen once. Sequenced input: peripheral blood. The source is a woman in her forties with Graves' ophthalmopathy.

The rearrangement uses TRBV27 and TRBJ1-2; TRBD1 aligns across 10 bases. Germline CDR1 MNHEY, CDR2 SMNVEV (reference sequence). The CDR3 is 14 amino acids. With V trimmed by 2 bases and J by 7 bases, 4 bases remained unmatched. The CDR3 reads CASSLMGQGSGYTF. The CDR3 DNA reads TGTGCCAGCAGTTTAATGGGACAGGGGTCTGGCTACACCTTC.

This clonotype appeared many times. The chain couples TRBV20-1 to TRBJ2-7; 8 bases fit TRBD2. V dropped 6 bases and J dropped 4; count of bases not matched to a gene: 2. Germline CDR1 is DFQATT and CDR2 is SNEGSKA (reference sequence). The length of the CDR3 is 11 residues. The CDR3 nucleotides are TGCAGTGCACAGCGGGAGTACGAGCAGTACTTC. As protein: CSAQREYEQYF.

The chain is built from TRBV6-1 and TRBJ2-7, with 8 bases aligning to TRBD1. CDR3 length: 12 amino acids. From germline, CDR1 is MNHNS and CDR2 SASEGT. V shed 4 bases, J shed 6 bases, and the junction held 2 bases outside the gene matches. In nucleotides, the CDR3 is TGTGCCAGCAGTGGACAGGGGATCGAGCAGTACTTC. This translates into CASSGQGIEQYF.

Ten or more counts support this clonotype. The chain joins TRBV28 to TRBJ1-1; D is possibly TRBD1 (6 bases). Germline loops: CDR1 MDHEN, CDR2 SYDVKM. This CDR3 is built from 15 residues. V was clipped by 5 bases and J by 6 bases, with 19 bases between them. The CDR3 sequence is CASSPGGLSVPEAFF. CDR3 bases: TGTGCCAGCAGTCCCGGGGGGCTGAGCGTCCCTGAAGCTTTCTTT.

The chain links TRBV6-5 to TRBJ2-7; a weak D match, TRBD2 (5 bases). V shed 1 base and J shed 4 bases, with 11 bases lying between them. The CDR3 has 14 amino acids. CDR1 and CDR2 from the germline V gene are MNHEY and SVGAGI. The CDR3 spells CASSYYPSYYEQYF. In DNA form, the CDR3 reads TGTGCCAGCAGTTACTATCCTAGCTATTACGAGCAGTACTTC.

V gene TRBV19 combines with J gene TRBJ2-2; D uncertain. Germline CDR1 and CDR2: LNHDA and SQIVND (reference sequence). The CDR3 runs 14 residues. The V gene lost 0 bases and the J gene lost 4 bases, with 6 bases spanning the gap. CDR3: CASSIDRSTGELFF. The CDR3 coding sequence is TGTGCCAGTAGTATAGACAGATCCACCGGGGAGCTGTTTTTT. Full variable domain (rest looked up from reference TRBV19 and TRBJ2-2): DGGITQSPKYLFRKEGQNVTLSCEQNLNHDAMYWYRQDPGQGLRLIYYSQIVNDFQKGDIAEGYSVSREKKESFPLTVTSAQKNPTAFYLCASSIDRSTGELFFGEGSRLTVL.

This clonotype has a count of ten or more. The V and J genes are TRBV3-1 and TRBJ1-2, with a tentative D call TRBD1 (5 bases). The germline V gene has CDR1 LGHDT and CDR2 YNNKEL (reference sequence). Trimming removed 0 bases at V and 3 bases at J, with 11 bases between. This CDR3 is 15 amino acids long. CDR3 protein: CASSQDRGVDYGYTF. The CDR3 DNA reads TGTGCCAGCAGCCAAGATAGAGGGGTCGACTATGGCTACACCTTC.

There are many counts of this clonotype. This sequence joins TRBV27 and TRBJ1-1; D is perhaps TRBD1 (6 bases). This CDR3 comprises 13 residues. Germline V gene sequence: CDR1 MNHEY, CDR2 SMNVEV (reference sequence). Trimming stripped 6 bases from V and 4 bases from J, with 12 bases between. CDR3 DNA: TGTGCCAGCAGGACACTGGACAGCACTGAAGCTTTCTTT. Its translation: CASRTLDSTEAFF.

The chain's CDR3 is CAIGYQETQYF. The CDR3 nucleotides read TGTGCCATAGGGTACCAAGAGACCCAGTACTTC. The chain combines TRBV6-1 with TRBJ2-5; D gene unclear. The CDR3 is made up of 11 amino acids. V was pared by 10 bases and J by 0 bases, with 6 bases between. CDR1 is MNHNS, CDR2 SASEGT, per germline.

The chain joins TRBV12-3 or TRBV12-4 to TRBJ1-5, with 9 bases lining up with TRBD1. The CDR3 runs to 14 residues. V was pared by 4 bases and J by 9 bases, with 7 bases of the junction left unmatched. The CDR3 region has the DNA TGTGCCAGCAGTTGGGACAGGGCCGCCGGGCCCCAGCATTTT. It is translated as CASSWDRAAGPQHF.

This clonotype was seen just once. This rearrangement joins TRBV7-8 to TRBJ2-7, with TRBD1 matching 9 bases. V lost 2 bases and J lost 4; bases outside the gene matches: 12. The germline V gene encodes CDR1 SGHVS and CDR2 FQNEAQ. CDR3 length: 17 residues. The CDR3 reads CASSLSSGTGSRYEQYF. For the CDR3, the DNA is TGTGCCAGCAGCTTATCCTCCGGGACAGGGAGTCGTTACGAGCAGTACTTC.

In this sample, this clonotype turned up many times. The chain joins TRBV6-5 to TRBJ1-2, with 8 bases matching TRBD1. The CDR3 consists of 16 residues. The germline CDR1 and CDR2 sequences are MNHEY and SVGAGI. Unmatched junction bases numbered 14, after V lost 4 bases and J lost 7 bases. The chain's CDR3 is CASSSYRGTAEGGYTF. CDR3 nucleotides: TGTGCCAGCAGTTCCTACAGGGGGACTGCAGAAGGTGGCTACACCTTC.

The chain couples TRBV6-5 to TRBJ1-6; no firm D call. Germline V gene lookup returns CDR1 MNHEY and CDR2 SVGAGI. The CDR3 is 13 residues long. V dropped 6 bases and J dropped 10 bases, with 13 bases sitting between them. The CDR3 sequence: CASRPQGGSPLHF. For the CDR3, the DNA is TGTGCCAGCAGACCTCAAGGAGGATCACCCCTCCACTTT.

The table lists this clonotype with many counts. The rearrangement joins TRBV29-1 to TRBJ2-5; D remains unclear. Trimming removed 3 bases at V and 4 bases at J, with 15 bases between. Germline CDR1 is SQVTM and CDR2 is ANQGSEA. The CDR3 is made up of 14 amino acids. CDR3 loop: CSVDFDRVRETQYF. For the CDR3, the DNA is TGCAGCGTTGACTTCGATCGGGTCAGAGAGACCCAGTACTTC.

The table lists this clonotype with many counts. The genes are TRBV27 and TRBJ2-2, with 9 bases fitting TRBD2. Germline-derived CDR1 and CDR2 are MNHEY and SMNVEV (reference sequence). This CDR3 has 16 amino acids. Trimming took 4 bases from V and 3 from J; bases not matched to a gene: 6. CDR3 sequence (DNA): TGTGCCAGCAGTTACGCGACTAGCGGATACACCGGGGAGCTGTTTTTT. Encoded protein: CASSYATSGYTGELFF.

This chain joins TRBV12-3 or TRBV12-4 and TRBJ2-5; weak D call: TRBD1 (5 bases). The CDR3 loop spans 14 amino acids. The V gene lost 3 bases and the J gene lost 1 base, with 9 bases spanning the gap. The CDR3 is CASSFEDSQETQYF. CDR3 DNA: TGTGCCAGCAGTTTTGAAGACAGCCAAGAGACCCAGTACTTC.

The V call is TRBV6-1, the J call TRBJ2-7; 7 bases map to TRBD2. The CDR3 contains 13 residues. V lost 8 bases, J lost 3 bases, and 7 bases stayed unmatched. CDR1 is MNHNS and CDR2 is SASEGT in the germline V gene. CDR3 residues: CASSAGEDYEQYF. The CDR3 DNA follows: TGTGCCAGCTCGGCGGGAGAGGACTACGAGCAGTACTTC.

This clonotype was picked up many times. The rearrangement uses TRBV28 and TRBJ2-2; 8 nucleotides line up with TRBD1. CDR3 length: 15 amino acids. Germline-derived CDR1 and CDR2 are MDHEN and SYDVKM. After removal of 3 bases from V and 2 bases from J, the junction contained 2 bases not matched to a gene. CDR3 protein: CASSLPGGNTGELFF. In DNA, the CDR3 is TGTGCCAGCAGTTTGCCAGGGGGCAACACCGGGGAGCTGTTTTTT.

This clonotype was recorded at least ten times. The chain combines TRBV5-1 with TRBJ2-7, with 7 nucleotides matching TRBD1. Trimming cost V 7 bases and J 2 bases; bases outside gene matches: 9. The germline gives CDR1 SGHRS, CDR2 YFSETQ. There are 14 residues in the CDR3. The CDR3 DNA is TGCGCCAGCCGAGAGATTACAGGGGCCTACGAGCAGTACTTC. The encoded protein is CASREITGAYEQYF.

At least ten counts were recorded for this clonotype. Given the absence of the conserved phenylalanine or tryptophan at the CDR3 end, a read error is likely. This chain joins TRBV11-2 and TRBJ1-1; 10 positions match TRBD1. V was clipped by 8 bases and J by 3 bases; unmatched bases: 12. Germline lookup yields CDR1 SGHAT and CDR2 FQNNGV. The CDR3 is 16 amino acids. The CDR3 coding sequence is TGTGCCAGCCGCGAACCGGGACAGGGGATGCACACTGAAGCTTTCCTT. Translated: CASREPGQGMHTEAFL.

This chain links TRBV12-3 or TRBV12-4 with TRBJ2-5; 7 bases agree with TRBD1. The CDR3 consists of 13 residues. The V and J ends lost 5 bases and 5 bases, in that order; junction bases with no gene match: 5. The CDR3 DNA follows: TGTGCCAGCAGTGGCGGACAGGTGGAGACCCAGTACTTC. Amino acids: CASSGGQVETQYF.

The chain employs TRBV19 and TRBJ2-4; no firm D call. The CDR3 spans 14 residues. CDR1 and CDR2 (germline): LNHDA, SQIVND (reference sequence). V lost 0 bases and J 3 bases, leaving 6 bases between the germline ends. DNA of the CDR3: TGTGCCAGTAGTATAGAATTTTACAAAAACATTCAGTACTTC. Protein sequence: CASSIEFYKNIQYF.

V usage is TRBV12-3 or TRBV12-4 and J usage is TRBJ1-5; 7 bases match TRBD1. The V segment lost 1 base and the J segment 6 bases; nucleotides outside the gene matches: 3. CDR3 length: 14 amino acids. Here the CDR3 DNA reads TGTGCCAGCAGTTTAGGACAGGGTAGTCAGCCCCAGCATTTT. This codes for CASSLGQGSQPQHF.

This clonotype has ten or more counts. This chain links TRBV20-1 with TRBJ2-2; possibly TRBD1 for D (5 bases). The V gene lost 2 bases and the J gene lost 2 bases, with 15 bases spanning the gap. The germline V gene has CDR1 DFQATT and CDR2 SNEGSKA (reference sequence). The CDR3 covers 16 residues. This CDR3 reads CSARRGVAFNTGELFF. Written as DNA, the CDR3 is TGCAGTGCTAGAAGGGGTGTCGCCTTCAACACCGGGGAGCTGTTTTTT.

This clonotype appeared many times. This may be a read error: a much more frequent sequence differs by one nucleotide. Since no conserved phenylalanine or tryptophan closes the CDR3, a read error is the likely cause. The chain combines TRBV7-2 with TRBJ2-2; a possible D gene is TRBD2 (6 bases). The CDR3 spans 14 residues. Trimming removed 5 bases from V and 7 bases from J, with 14 bases in between. Per the germline V gene, CDR1 is SGHTA and CDR2 is FQGNSA. This chain's CDR3 is CASSIRRAGGELFS. CDR3 coding DNA: TGTGCCAGCAGCATTAGGAGGGCTGGCGGGGAGCTGTTTTCT.

This clonotype was seen ten or more times. The chain joins TRBV7-2 to TRBJ2-5; D not resolved. V lost 1 base and J 2 bases, leaving 11 bases between the germline ends. The CDR3 extends over 15 amino acids. Germline CDR1 reads SGHTA; CDR2 reads FQGNSA. The DNA of the CDR3 is TGTGCCAGCAGCTTAGGGGCAGTGCGTCAAGAGACCCAGTACTTC. This translates into CASSLGAVRQETQYF.

This clonotype is labeled as medium-sized. The chain uses TRBV27 and TRBJ1-1; D perhaps matches TRBD1 (5 bases). The CDR3 has 21 residues. V shed 2 bases and J shed 0 bases, with 28 bases lying between them. Germline CDR1 MNHEY, CDR2 SMNVEV (reference sequence). The CDR3 region is CASSLRQSPFLRQIMNTEAFF. The DNA of the CDR3 is TGTGCCAGCAGTTTACGACAAAGCCCCTTCCTCAGACAGATCATGAACACTGAAGCTTTCTTT.